The 24 T cell receptor beta chains below were found in one sample sequenced in a study of response to subunit inactivated influenza vaccine. TCRdb called the RT-PCR reads again in MiXCR, with one record for every CDR3 protein. The repertoire holds more than 550,000 distinct CDR3 sequences, approximately 10% seen once, with 9.5% to 12% in the top ten. The sample was also reused in another study, on T cells expressing NK-cell markers. That report adds: As the method of synthesis, 5'RACE template switching with UMIs yielded TCR beta cDNA.

The sequencing used PBMCs from blood, collected on the day of vaccination. Every receptor here comes from a man aged 45-60 years who received an inactivated influenza vaccine.

This chain links TRBV10-3 with TRBJ2-3, with 9 bases aligning to TRBD1. The CDR3 has 15 amino acids. V gave up 1 base and J gave up 5 bases; unmatched junction bases: 4. Germline V CDR1 and CDR2: ENHRY, SYGVKD. The CDR3 DNA sequence: TGTGCCATCAGTGAGTGGGACAGGGAGGGAGATACGCAGTATTTT. It encodes CAISEWDREGDTQYF.

This clonotype occurred many times. The chain's CDR3 is CASSLRGSGANVLTF. Here the CDR3 DNA reads TGTGCCAGCAGCTTACGGGGATCTGGGGCCAACGTCCTGACTTTC. The gene calls are TRBV12-3 or TRBV12-4 and TRBJ2-6; D may be TRBD2 (5 bases). The V and J ends lost 6 bases and 1 base respectively, with 10 bases between them. This CDR3 has 15 amino acids.

The genes are TRBV23-1 and TRBJ2-7, with 11 bases fitting TRBD2. TRBV23-1 is an ORF, with its function uncertain. The V segment lost 4 bases and the J segment 5 bases; nucleotides outside the gene matches: 13. This CDR3 has 17 residues. This chain's CDR3 is CASSPTGLAEGTHEQYF. The CDR3 bases are TGCGCCAGCAGTCCTACGGGACTAGCGGAAGGTACCCACGAGCAGTACTTC.

The chain carries TRBV4-1 and TRBJ2-4; 9 bases align to TRBD1. J lost 1 base, V lost 4 bases, and 8 bases had no gene match. Germline CDR1 and CDR2: MGHRA and YSYEKL. This CDR3 has 17 amino acids. CDR3 sequence: CASSRPRDREAKNIQYF. The DNA for the CDR3 is TGCGCCAGCAGCCGCCCCCGGGACAGGGAGGCCAAAAACATTCAGTACTTC.

CDR3 in amino acids: CASSLPQPTNYGYTF. The CDR3 DNA reads as TGTGCCAGCAGTTTACCACAGCCGACAAACTATGGCTACACCTTC. This chain links TRBV28 with TRBJ1-2; D is unclear. V shed 2 bases and J shed 2 bases, with 12 bases lying between them. Germline V lookup: CDR1 MDHEN, CDR2 SYDVKM. This CDR3 is 15 amino acids long.

This clonotype came up a few times. The chain has TRBV6-1 and TRBJ1-5, with D perhaps TRBD1 (5 bases). Germline CDR1 MNHNS, CDR2 SASEGT. The CDR3 loop spans 19 amino acids. The V gene lost 6 bases and the J gene lost 3 bases, with 27 bases spanning the gap. CDR3 sequence reads: CASSHGTTYGEVNNQPQHF. The CDR3 DNA reads TGTGCCAGCAGCCACGGGACGACTTACGGGGAGGTGAACAATCAGCCCCAGCATTTT.

The rearrangement links TRBV10-3 to TRBJ2-1, with TRBD2 as a possible D gene (5 bases). CDR3 size: 13 residues. With 10 bases removed from V and 0 bases from J, the gap between germline ends came to 10 bases. CDR1 ENHRY and CDR2 SYGVKD come from the germline V gene. This chain's CDR3 is CATSTSSYNEQFF. The DNA for the CDR3 is TGTGCCACTAGCACAAGCTCCTACAATGAGCAGTTCTTC.

This sequence joins TRBV4-3 and TRBJ1-6, with D possibly TRBD1 on 6 matching bases. Germline lookup yields CDR1 LGHNA and CDR2 YSLEER. The V end was cut by 0 bases, the J end by 9 bases, with 15 bases between. There are 16 residues in the CDR3. The CDR3 coding sequence is TGCGCCAGCAGCCAAGAGGGTTGGGGGGCAGGTTCACCCCTCCACTTT. Encoded protein: CASSQEGWGAGSPLHF.

This clonotype was seen repeatedly, ten times or more. This chain connects TRBV5-1 to TRBJ2-6, with D unresolved. Germline V CDR1 and CDR2: SGHRS, YFSETQ. The CDR3 is made up of 17 amino acids. V was shortened by 0 bases and J by 0 bases, with 10 bases between the two germline ends. The CDR3 region has the DNA TGCGCCAGCAGCTTGGAAGTTTTGTACTCTGGGGCCAACGTCCTGACTTTC. The encoded protein is CASSLEVLYSGANVLTF.

This clonotype was observed many times. V and J are TRBV12-3 or TRBV12-4 and TRBJ1-5; 7 bases align to TRBD1. V lost 8 bases, J lost 9 bases, and 16 bases stayed unmatched. The CDR3 covers 15 residues. The CDR3 DNA sequence: TGTGCCAGCGGGAAAGGACAGGAGGCTTTTCGGCCCCAGCATTTT. Residues: CASGKGQEAFRPQHF.

This chain connects TRBV4-1 to TRBJ2-3, with D maybe TRBD2 (5 bases). Germline V gene sequence: CDR1 MGHRA, CDR2 YSYEKL. CDR3 length: 16 amino acids. V lost 0 bases and J lost 7, with 17 bases in between. CDR3 amino acids: CASSQETGHGGYTQYF. The CDR3 DNA reads as TGCGCCAGCAGCCAAGAAACCGGCCACGGAGGATATACGCAGTATTTT.

The chain uses TRBV20-1 and TRBJ1-4; D call uncertain. Germline lookup yields CDR1 DFQATT and CDR2 SNEGSKA (reference sequence). The CDR3 spans 11 residues. The V end was cut by 4 bases, the J end by 5 bases, with 5 bases between. CDR3 sequence: CSATGNEKLFF. The CDR3 coding sequence is TGCAGTGCTACGGGGAATGAAAAACTGTTTTTT.

The chain links TRBV5-1 to TRBJ2-5, with D possibly being TRBD1 or TRBD2 (6 bases each). Deletions cut 1 base from V and 5 bases from J, with 12 bases between. This CDR3 region has 14 residues. Germline loops: CDR1 SGHRS, CDR2 YFSETQ. CDR3 in DNA: TGCGCCAGCAGCTTGCCGGGGGCGCCGGAGACCCAGTACTTC. Protein sequence: CASSLPGAPETQYF.

V usage is TRBV5-1 and J usage is TRBJ2-1, with 12 bases fitting TRBD2. From germline, CDR1 is SGHRS and CDR2 YFSETQ. This CDR3 spans 20 amino acids. With V trimmed by 5 bases and J by 0 bases, 15 bases remained unmatched. The DNA for the CDR3 is TGCGCCAGCAGTTTGCCGACTAGCGGGGGCGTCCTGAGCTCCTACAATGAGCAGTTCTTC. Translating it yields CASSLPTSGGVLSSYNEQFF.

The chain has TRBV15 and TRBJ1-5, with D unclear. The V and J ends lost 0 bases and 0 bases respectively, with 6 bases between them. The CDR3 covers 15 residues. Per the germline V gene, CDR1 is LNHNV and CDR2 is YYDKDF (reference sequence). This CDR3 reads CATSREWVSNQPQHF. Written as DNA, the CDR3 is TGTGCCACCAGCAGAGAGTGGGTTAGCAATCAGCCCCAGCATTTT. Full variable domain (missing parts from reference TRBV15 and TRBJ1-5): DAMVIQNPRYQVTQFGKPVTLSCSQTLNHNVMYWYQQKSSQAPKLLFHYYDKDFNNEADTPDNFQSRRPNTSFCFLDIRSPGLGDTAMYLCATSREWVSNQPQHFGDGTRLSIL.

This chain joins TRBV4-1 and TRBJ2-2, with 10 bases aligning to TRBD2. With 2 bases clipped from V and 5 bases from J, the junction kept 8 bases outside the gene matches. CDR3 length: 17 residues. The V gene's germline CDR1 is MGHRA and CDR2 YSYEKL. CDR3 in amino acids: CASSQRLAGVGTGELFF. The CDR3 nucleotides are TGCGCCAGCAGCCAACGGCTAGCGGGAGTCGGGACCGGGGAGCTGTTTTTT.

This clonotype has only a few counts. The rearrangement uses TRBV29-1 and TRBJ2-5; 7 bases map to TRBD1. The CDR3 is made up of 15 amino acids. V lost 2 bases and J lost 3; bases outside the gene matches: 9. Germline-derived CDR1 and CDR2 are SQVTM and ANQGSEA. The CDR3 spells CSVELPGQWKETQYF. The CDR3 DNA is TGCAGCGTTGAACTCCCGGGACAGTGGAAAGAGACCCAGTACTTC.

The chain has TRBV5-1 and TRBJ2-2; D is undetermined. Germline loops: CDR1 SGHRS, CDR2 YFSETQ. The CDR3 contains 14 residues. Trimming cost V 4 bases and J 3 bases, with 10 bases left between them. The CDR3 DNA follows: TGCGCCAGCAGCCGTCGGGCGGACACCGGGGAGCTGTTTTTT. Its translation: CASSRRADTGELFF.

The sample holds a few counts of this clonotype. This chain joins TRBV6-2 or TRBV6-3 and TRBJ2-3, with D perhaps given as TRBD1 or TRBD2 (7 bases each). Looked up from germline, CDR1 is MNHEY and CDR2 is SVGEGT. Trimming took 7 bases from V and 1 from J, leaving 15 bases between them. CDR3 length: 15 amino acids. The CDR3 sequence is CASIPGGTGTDTQYF. CDR3 nucleotides: TGTGCCAGCATCCCCGGGGGGACAGGCACAGATACGCAGTATTTT.

The rearrangement uses TRBV5-6 and TRBJ2-2; 7 bases agree with TRBD1. V lost 5 bases, J lost 1 base, and 8 bases stayed unmatched. The CDR3 covers 16 residues. The V gene's germline CDR1 is SGHDT and CDR2 YYEEEE. The CDR3 DNA reads as TGTGCCAGCAGACTTCGGACAGGACTGAACACCGGGGAGCTGTTTTTT. This translates into CASRLRTGLNTGELFF. Supplemented by reference TRBV5-6 and TRBJ2-2, the full variable domain reads DAGVTQSPTHLIKTRGQQVTLRCSPKSGHDTVSWYQQALGQGPQFIFQYYEEEERQRGNFPDRFSGHQFPNYSSELNVNALLLGDSALYLCASRLRTGLNTGELFFGEGSRLTVL.

This clonotype was seen only once. The chain carries TRBV7-9 and TRBJ2-3; 12 bases line up with TRBD2. V shed 0 bases and J 6 bases; nucleotides not matched to a gene: 7. Germline V gene data show CDR1 as SEHNR and CDR2 as FQNEAQ (reference sequence). This CDR3 comprises 17 residues. In DNA, the CDR3 is TGTGCCAGCAGCTTAGCGGCTAGCGGGAGGGCCATCGATACGCAGTATTTT. It yields the protein CASSLAASGRAIDTQYF.

The gene calls are TRBV5-1 and TRBJ1-1; D gene unclear. V shed 4 bases and J shed 0 bases, with 10 bases lying between them. The CDR3 sequence is 14 residues long. CDR1 and CDR2 (germline): SGHRS, YFSETQ. The CDR3 reads CASSVGTLNTEAFF. The CDR3 DNA sequence: TGCGCCAGCAGCGTGGGAACATTGAACACTGAAGCTTTCTTT. The full variable domain, with the rest looked up from reference TRBV5-1 and TRBJ1-1, is KAGVTQTPRYLIKTRGQQVTLSCSPISGHRSVSWYQQTPGQGLQFLFEYFSETQRNKGNFPGRFSGRQFSNSRSEMNVSTLELGDSALYLCASSVGTLNTEAFFGQGTRLTVV.

The rearrangement links TRBV5-2 to TRBJ2-1; TRBD2 reflects the table's D call only, with no check against the DNA. TRBV5-2 has pseudogene status. This CDR3 comprises 22 residues. The CDR3, as DNA: TGTGCCATGGGCCTTATGGGACTAGCGGGAGGGTCCCGGCATTTTGTAGTGAATGAGCAGTTCTTC. This translates into CAMGLMGLAGGSRHFVVNEQFF.

This clonotype came up a few times. The chain carries TRBV6-6 and TRBJ1-2; TRBD1 matches 10 bases. CDR1 and CDR2 (germline): MNHNY, SVGAGI (reference sequence). Losses at the gene ends were 6 bases for V and 4 bases for J; bases not matched to a gene: 2. This CDR3 is built from 13 residues. The CDR3 DNA reads as TGTGCCAGCAGGCGGACAGGGGGCTATGGCTACACCTTC. This translates into CASRRTGGYGYTF.